This TCR beta chain was profiled in a study of control samples from healthy donors and cancer patients. Germline CDR1 and CDR2: SGHNT and YENEEA. V trimming: 5 bases; J trimming: 6 bases; junction bases outside the gene matches: 11. The CDR3 length is 15 residues. Generated by immunoSEQ multiplex PCR, the TCRdb table keeps only in-frame clones and is missing some. The profile covers approximately 170,000 clones, with 90% appearing a single time and approximately 1.4% taken by the ten largest. The sequencing sample was made of blood. The rearrangement uses TRBV11-3 and TRBJ2-3; 7 bases match TRBD1. The receptor comes from a woman aged 45 to 65 in good health. CDR3 region: CASSRGRQGPDTQYF. CDR3 nucleotide sequence: TGTGCCAGCAGCCGAGGACGACAGGGCCCCGATACGCAGTATTTT.